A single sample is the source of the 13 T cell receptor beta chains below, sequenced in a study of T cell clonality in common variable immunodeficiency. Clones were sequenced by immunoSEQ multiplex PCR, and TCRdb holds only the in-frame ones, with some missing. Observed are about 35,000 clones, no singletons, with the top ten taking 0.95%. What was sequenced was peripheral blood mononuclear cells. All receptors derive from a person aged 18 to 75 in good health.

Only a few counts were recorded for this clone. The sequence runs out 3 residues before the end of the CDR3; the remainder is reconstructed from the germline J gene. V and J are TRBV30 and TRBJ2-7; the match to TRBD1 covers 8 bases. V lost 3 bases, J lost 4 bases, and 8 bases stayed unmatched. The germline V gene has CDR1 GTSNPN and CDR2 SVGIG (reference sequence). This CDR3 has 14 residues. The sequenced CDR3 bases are TGTGCCTGGAGCCGCTGGACAGGGACGTACGAG. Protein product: CAWSRWTGTYE. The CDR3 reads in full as CAWSRWTGTYEQYF.

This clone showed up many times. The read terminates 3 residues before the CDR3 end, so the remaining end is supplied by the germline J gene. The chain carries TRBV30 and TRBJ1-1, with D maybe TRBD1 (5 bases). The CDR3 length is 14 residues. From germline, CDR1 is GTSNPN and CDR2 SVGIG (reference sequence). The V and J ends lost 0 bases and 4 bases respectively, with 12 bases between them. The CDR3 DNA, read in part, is TGTGCCTGGAGTGTACTCGGGCAGGGCACTGAA. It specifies CAWSVLGQGTE. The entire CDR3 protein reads CAWSVLGQGTEAFF.

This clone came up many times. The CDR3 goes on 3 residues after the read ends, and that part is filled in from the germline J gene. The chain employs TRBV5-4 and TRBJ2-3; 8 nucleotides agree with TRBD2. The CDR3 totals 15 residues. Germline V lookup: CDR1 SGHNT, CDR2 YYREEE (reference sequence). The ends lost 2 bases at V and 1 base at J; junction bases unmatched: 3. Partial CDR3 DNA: TGTGCCAGCAGCTTTCTAGCGGGCCGCACAGATACG. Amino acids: CASSFLAGRTDT. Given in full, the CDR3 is CASSFLAGRTDTQYF.

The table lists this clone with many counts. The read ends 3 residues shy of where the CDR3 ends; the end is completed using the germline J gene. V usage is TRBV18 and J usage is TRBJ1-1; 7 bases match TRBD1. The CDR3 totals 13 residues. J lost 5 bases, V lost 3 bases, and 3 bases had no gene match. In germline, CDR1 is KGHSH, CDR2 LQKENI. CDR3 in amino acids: CASSPEGATEAFF. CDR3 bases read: TGTGCCAGCTCACCCGAGGGGGCGACTGAA. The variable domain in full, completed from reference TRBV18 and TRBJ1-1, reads NAGVMQNPRHLVRRRGQEARLRCSPMKGHSHVYWYRQLPEEGLKFMVYLQKENIIDESGMPKERFSAEFPKEGPSILRIQQVVRGDSAAYFCASSPEGATEAFFGQGTRLTVV.

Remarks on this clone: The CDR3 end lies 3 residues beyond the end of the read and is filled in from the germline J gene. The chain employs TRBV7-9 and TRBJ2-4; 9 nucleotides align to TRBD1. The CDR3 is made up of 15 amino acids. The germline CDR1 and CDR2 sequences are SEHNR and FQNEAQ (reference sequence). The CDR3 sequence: CASSLGTGANYGQYF. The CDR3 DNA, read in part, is TGTGCCAGCAGCTTAGGGACAGGGGCTAACTATGGT.

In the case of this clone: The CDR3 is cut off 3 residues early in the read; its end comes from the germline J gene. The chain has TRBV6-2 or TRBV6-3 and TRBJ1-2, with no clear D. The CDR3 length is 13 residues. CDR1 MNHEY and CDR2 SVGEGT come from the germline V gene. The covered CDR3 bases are TGTGCCAGCAGTTCGGGTCTAGAGGAGTTC. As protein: CASSSGLEEF. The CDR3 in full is CASSSGLEEFYTF.

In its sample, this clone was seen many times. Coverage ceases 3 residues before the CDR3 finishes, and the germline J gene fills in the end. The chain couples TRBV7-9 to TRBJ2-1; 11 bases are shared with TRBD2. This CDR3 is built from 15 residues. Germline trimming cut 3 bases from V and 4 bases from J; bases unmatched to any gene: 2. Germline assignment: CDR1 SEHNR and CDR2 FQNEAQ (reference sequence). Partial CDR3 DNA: TGTGCCAGCAGCTTCAGACTAGCGGGATACAATGAG. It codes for CASSFRLAGYNE. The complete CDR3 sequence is CASSFRLAGYNEQFF.

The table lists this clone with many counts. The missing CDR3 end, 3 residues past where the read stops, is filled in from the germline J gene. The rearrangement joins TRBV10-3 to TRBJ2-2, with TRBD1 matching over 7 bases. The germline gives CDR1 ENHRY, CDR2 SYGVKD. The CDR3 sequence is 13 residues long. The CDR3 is CAIRQGREGWLFF. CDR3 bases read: TGTGCCATTCGACAGGGCAGAGAGGGGTGG.

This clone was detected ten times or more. Partial CDR3 DNA: TGTGCCAGCAGCTTGACAGGGCCTTCCTACGAG. It yields the protein CASSLTGPSYE. Given in full, the CDR3 is CASSLTGPSYEQYF. The chain links TRBV5-6 to TRBJ2-7; maybe TRBD1 (6 bases). The read comes to an end 3 residues before the CDR3 does, leaving the germline J gene to fill in the end. In germline, CDR1 is SGHDT, CDR2 YYEEEE. Trimming pared 1 base from V and 1 base from J, leaving 9 bases between. The CDR3 sequence is 14 residues long.

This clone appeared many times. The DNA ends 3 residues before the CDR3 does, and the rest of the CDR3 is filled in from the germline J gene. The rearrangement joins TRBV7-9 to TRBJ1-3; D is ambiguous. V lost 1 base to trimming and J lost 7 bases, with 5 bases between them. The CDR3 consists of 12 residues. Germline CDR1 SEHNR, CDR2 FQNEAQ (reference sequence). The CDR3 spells CASSLESNTIYF. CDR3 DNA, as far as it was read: TGTGCCAGCAGCTTAGAAAGCAACACC.

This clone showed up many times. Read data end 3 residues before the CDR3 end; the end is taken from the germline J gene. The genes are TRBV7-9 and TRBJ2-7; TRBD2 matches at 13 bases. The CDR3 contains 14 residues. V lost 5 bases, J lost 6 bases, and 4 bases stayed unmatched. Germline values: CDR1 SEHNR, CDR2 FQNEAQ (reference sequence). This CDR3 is CASSHGTSGAEQYF. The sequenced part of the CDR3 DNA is TGTGCCAGCAGCCACGGGACTAGCGGGGCCGAG.

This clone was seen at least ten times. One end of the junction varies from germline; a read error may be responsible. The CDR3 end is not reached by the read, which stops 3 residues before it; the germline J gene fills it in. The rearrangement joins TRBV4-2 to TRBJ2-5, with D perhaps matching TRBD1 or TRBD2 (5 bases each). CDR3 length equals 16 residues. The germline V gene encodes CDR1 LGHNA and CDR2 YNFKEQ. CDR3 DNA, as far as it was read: TGCGCCAGCAGCCAAGATTGGCTGAGGGGCCAAGAGACC. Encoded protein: CASSQDWLRGQET. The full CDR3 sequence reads CASSQDWLRGQETQYF.

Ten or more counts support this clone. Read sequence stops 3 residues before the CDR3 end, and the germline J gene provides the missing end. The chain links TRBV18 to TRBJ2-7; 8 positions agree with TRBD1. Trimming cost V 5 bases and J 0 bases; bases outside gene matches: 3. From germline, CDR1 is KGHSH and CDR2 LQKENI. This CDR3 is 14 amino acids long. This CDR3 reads CASSGQGFSYEQYF. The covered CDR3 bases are TGTGCCAGCTCAGGACAGGGTTTCTCCTACGAG. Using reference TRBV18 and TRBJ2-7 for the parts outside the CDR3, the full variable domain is NAGVMQNPRHLVRRRGQEARLRCSPMKGHSHVYWYRQLPEEGLKFMVYLQKENIIDESGMPKERFSAEFPKEGPSILRIQQVVRGDSAAYFCASSGQGFSYEQYFGPGTRLTVT.